The rows below give T cell receptor beta chains drawn from one sample of a study of vaccination and CD4 T cells after COVID-19. No antigen has been identified for these receptors. TCRdb used MiXCR to reprocess the PCR reads, holding one entry per CDR3 protein. The table includes 9,500 to 12,000 distinct CDR3 sequences, less than 70% detected once. Material for sequencing was CD4+ T cells from blood, cultured in vitro. The source is a human donor who had recovered from COVID-19. Both conserved end residues are trimmed from each CDR3.

v_call | cdr3_aa
TRBV6-1 | ASSQGSNQPQH
TRBV6-5 | ASSYGGPSPLH
TRBV7-9 | ASSFGGQGKPQH
TRBV25-1 | ASSESGTGENYGYT
TRBV6-2/TRBV6-3 | ASSFLTSGETQY
TRBV7-2 | ASSLRRGFNNSPLH
TRBV7-6 | ASSLMGHGLGQPQH
TRBV5-1 | ASSQTSGRWMETQY
TRBV27 | ASSNLGPHGYGYT
TRBV6-5 | ASSSLAGSSDQY
TRBV28 | ASTLARYSYEQY
TRBV5-1 | ASSLGQGYTEAF
TRBV7-9 | ASSPWDRGTTDTQY
TRBV7-2 | ASSQQGVVTEAF
TRBV27 | AGSPGGELLSNQPQH
TRBV7-9 | ASSLLGPPLH
TRBV5-4 | ASSSYSSSYNSPLH
TRBV27 | ASSSQGYGYT
TRBV14 | ASSQVGGRAGWGETQY
TRBV20-1 | SASPPGPGNTIY
TRBV6-5 | ASSYLGQGLH
TRBV19 | ASSINTGAYNEQF
TRBV14 | ASSQPTGNQPQH
TRBV2 | ASRGDRLGEQY
TRBV7-9 | ASSSGIYNSPLH
TRBV7-8 | ASSTTRELETQY
TRBV6-1 | ASGGQYTEAF